This record concerns one T cell receptor (beta chain) sequence. The clone's antigen remains unknown. No qualities accompany the bases; no much larger clone lies one base away. V lost 6 bases and J lost 2 bases, and the count of bases not matched to a germline gene is 9. The CDR3 runs 15 residues from the cysteine to the valine. Only the CDR3 portion is preserved as DNA: 45 bases, with reading frame beginning at the first base. Reading the germline V gene (reference sequence) gives CDR1 MNHEY and CDR2 SMNVEV. The ViraFEST assay stimulated PBMC with viral peptide pools and then used TCR sequencing to identify antigen-specific CD4+ T cell clonotypes by expansion. After approximately eleven days of culture, CD4+ T cells were isolated with the EasySep CD4+ T cell isolation kit. The absence of prior SARS-CoV-2 infection in healthy vaccine recipients was confirmed by negative nucleocapsid antibodies before and after vaccination. Each well held roughly 2.2 million PBMC cultured in IMDM containing around 5.1% human AB serum, roughly 9.6 IU/ml IL-2 and gentamicin, along with 8 to 10 ug/ml peptides. On days 3 and 7, half of the culture medium was replaced with fresh IL-2-containing medium. Each peptide stimulation condition was cultured in triplicate wells unless otherwise noted. PBMC were separated from whole blood using Ficoll-Paque Plus gradient centrifugation and were then either cryopreserved at -140C or used fresh. Overlapping peptide pools spanned the spike proteins of SARS-CoV-2 and the common cold coronaviruses HCoV-NL63, HCoV-OC43 and HCoV-229E. Genomic DNA was extracted from cultured CD4+ T cells with the QIAamp micro DNA kit.

The source of the sample is a study of vaccination effects on CD4 cells after COVID-19 (dated by TCRdb to about 2022). Describing the broader study: Participants received two doses of either the BNT162b2 or the mRNA-1273 mRNA SARS-CoV-2 vaccine. SARS-CoV-2 spike-specific CD4+ TCR repertoires were compared before and after mRNA vaccination in COVID-19 convalescent patients and in infection-naive vaccine recipients. The full study included some 10 COVID-19 convalescent patients and several SARS-CoV-2-naive healthy vaccine recipients. Cultures from other donors in the study were sequenced with the Oncomine TCR Beta short-read assay on an Illumina iSeq 100.

General conclusions and limits of the study: The study was limited by a small number of convalescent patients, and early post-infection timepoints were lacking. Marked clonal contraction was observed in both infection-induced and vaccine-induced clones at late post-vaccination timepoints, consistent with waning T cell responses. Among healthy vaccine recipients, nearly all vaccine-induced clones were SARS-CoV-2 mono-reactive, and only 1 of 255 was cross-reactive with common cold coronaviruses.

Receptor amplification or capture employed the immunoSEQ multiplex PCR assay. TCR beta CDR3 sequencing was performed on DNA from the cultured, isolated CD4+ T cells. The original methods were these. The analysis removed non-productive TCR sequences, trimmed reads to the CDR3 region, and retained only CDR3s that were 7 or more amino acids long. The MANAFEST web app was used to pick out antigen-specific clonotypes by comparing their expansion in peptide wells with that in reference cultures. To be called positive, a clone needed expansion at FDR<0.05 compared with the reference and with all other wells, an odds ratio greater than 5, and a frequency greater than 0.1% in two replicate wells. Clonotypes significantly expanded in SARS-CoV-2 spike wells and in at least one common cold coronavirus spike condition were defined as cross-reactive. CDR3 similarity was assessed by Levenshtein distance with the stringdist R package, and unrooted trees were built with ape in R 3.6.1. Not all clones reach the TCRdb copy of this immuneACCESS table, which keeps in-frame sequences only. Checked studies attribute under half of the gap to unresolved V genes and leave the rest unexplained. From that table come the V and J calls and clone size; the DNA was used to work out D and trimming. This sample gives some 60,000 clones in total; roughly 76% of them show up just once. The ten largest clones add up to roughly 2.8% of the sample.

Sequenced here: CD4+ T cells from PBMCs cultured with HCoV-NL63 spike peptides, sampled before COVID-19 vaccination. The cell subset or site label on this specimen signifies: HCoV-NL63 spike overlapping peptide pool stimulation. The receptor comes from a human donor who received a COVID-19 vaccine. The V and J genes are TRBV27 and TRBJ2-7; 8 bases in the middle match TRBD1. DNA sequence: TGTGCCAGCAGGCCGGACAGGGAGGTAACCTACGAGCAGTACGTC. It codes for CASRPDREVTYEQYV.